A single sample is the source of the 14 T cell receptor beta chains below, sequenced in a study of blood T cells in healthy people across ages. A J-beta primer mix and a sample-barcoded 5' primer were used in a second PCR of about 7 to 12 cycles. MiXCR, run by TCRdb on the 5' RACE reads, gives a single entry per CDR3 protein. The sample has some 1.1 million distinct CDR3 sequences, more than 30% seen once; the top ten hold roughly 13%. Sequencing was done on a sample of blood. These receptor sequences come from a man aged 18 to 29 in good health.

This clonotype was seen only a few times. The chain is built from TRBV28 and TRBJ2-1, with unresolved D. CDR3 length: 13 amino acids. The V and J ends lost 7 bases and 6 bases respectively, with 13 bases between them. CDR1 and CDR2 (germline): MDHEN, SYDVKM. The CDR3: CASTVTNTNEQFF. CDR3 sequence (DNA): TGTGCCAGCACCGTGACAAATACCAATGAGCAGTTCTTC.

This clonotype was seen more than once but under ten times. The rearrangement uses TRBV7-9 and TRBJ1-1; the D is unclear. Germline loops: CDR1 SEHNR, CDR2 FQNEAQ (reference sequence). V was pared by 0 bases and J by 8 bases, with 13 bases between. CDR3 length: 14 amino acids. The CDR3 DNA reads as TGTGCCAGCAGCTTAGCGAGTACGGGTTCAGAAGCTTTCTTT. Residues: CASSLASTGSEAFF.

The chain's CDR3 is CSASQGARNEQFF. CDR3 nucleotides: TGCAGTGCATCACAGGGGGCGCGGAATGAGCAGTTCTTC. V usage is TRBV20-1 and J usage is TRBJ2-1; 9 nucleotides line up with TRBD1. From germline, CDR1 is DFQATT and CDR2 SNEGSKA (reference sequence). Unmatched junction bases numbered 7, after V lost 6 bases and J lost 7 bases. The CDR3 is made up of 13 amino acids.

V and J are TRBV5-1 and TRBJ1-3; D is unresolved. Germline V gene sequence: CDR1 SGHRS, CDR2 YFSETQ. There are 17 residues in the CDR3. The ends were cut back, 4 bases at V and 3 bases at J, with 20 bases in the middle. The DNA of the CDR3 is TGCGCCAGCAGCCCCCCAGTAGGGCAAGCGAGTGGAAACACCATATATTTT. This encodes CASSPPVGQASGNTIYF.

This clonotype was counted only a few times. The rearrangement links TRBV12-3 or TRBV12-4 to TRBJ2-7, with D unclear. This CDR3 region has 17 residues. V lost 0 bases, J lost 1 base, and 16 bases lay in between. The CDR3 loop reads CASSLALGQVPSYEQYF. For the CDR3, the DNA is TGTGCCAGCAGTTTAGCGCTGGGTCAGGTCCCTTCCTACGAGCAGTACTTC.

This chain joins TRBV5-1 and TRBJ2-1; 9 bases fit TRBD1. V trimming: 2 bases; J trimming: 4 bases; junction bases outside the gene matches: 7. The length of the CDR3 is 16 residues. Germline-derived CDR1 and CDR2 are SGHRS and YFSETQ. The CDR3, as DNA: TGCGCCAGCAGCTTCTTAGGGGACAGGGAGTACAATGAGCAGTTCTTC. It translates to CASSFLGDREYNEQFF.

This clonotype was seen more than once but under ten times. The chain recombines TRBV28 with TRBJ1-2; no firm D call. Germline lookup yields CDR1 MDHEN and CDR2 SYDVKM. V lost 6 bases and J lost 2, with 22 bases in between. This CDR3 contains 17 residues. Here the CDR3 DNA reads TGTGCCAGCAGCGCGACCGGATTCGGGAACCTAAACTATGGCTACACCTTC. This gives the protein CASSATGFGNLNYGYTF.

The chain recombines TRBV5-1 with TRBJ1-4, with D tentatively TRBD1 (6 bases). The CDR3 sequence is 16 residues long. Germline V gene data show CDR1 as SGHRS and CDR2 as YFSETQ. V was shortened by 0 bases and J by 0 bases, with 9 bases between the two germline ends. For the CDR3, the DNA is TGCGCCAGCAGCTTGGCAGGGGTTGCAACTAATGAAAAACTGTTTTTT. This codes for CASSLAGVATNEKLFF. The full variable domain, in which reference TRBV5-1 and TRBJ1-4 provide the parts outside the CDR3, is KAGVTQTPRYLIKTRGQQVTLSCSPISGHRSVSWYQQTPGQGLQFLFEYFSETQRNKGNFPGRFSGRQFSNSRSEMNVSTLELGDSALYLCASSLAGVATNEKLFFGSGTQLSVL.

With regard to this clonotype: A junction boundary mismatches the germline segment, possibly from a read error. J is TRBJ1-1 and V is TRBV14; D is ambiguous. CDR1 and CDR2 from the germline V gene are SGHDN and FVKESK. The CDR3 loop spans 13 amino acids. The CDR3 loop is CASSKILNAEAFF. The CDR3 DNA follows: TGTGCCAGCAGCAAAATCTTGAACGCTGAAGCTTTCTTT.

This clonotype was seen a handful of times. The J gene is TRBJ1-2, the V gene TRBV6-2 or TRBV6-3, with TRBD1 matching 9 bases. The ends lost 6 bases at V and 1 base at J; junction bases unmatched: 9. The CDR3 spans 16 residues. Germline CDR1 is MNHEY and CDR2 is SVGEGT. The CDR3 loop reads CASSYHPGQGNYGYTF. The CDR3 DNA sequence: TGTGCCAGCAGCTACCATCCGGGACAGGGTAACTATGGCTACACCTTC.

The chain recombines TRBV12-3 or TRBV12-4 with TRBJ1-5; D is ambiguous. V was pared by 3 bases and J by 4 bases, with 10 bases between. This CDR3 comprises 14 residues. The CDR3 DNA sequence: TGTGCCAGCAGTTTTCGGGCTTTTAATCAGCCCCAGCATTTT. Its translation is CASSFRAFNQPQHF.

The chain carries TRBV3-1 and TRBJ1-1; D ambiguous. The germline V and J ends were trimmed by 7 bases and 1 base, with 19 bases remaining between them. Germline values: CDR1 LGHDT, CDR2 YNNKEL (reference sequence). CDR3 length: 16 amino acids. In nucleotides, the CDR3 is TGTGCCAGCACCCCCAACAAGCCGAACGGGAACACTGAAGCTTTCTTT. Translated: CASTPNKPNGNTEAFF.

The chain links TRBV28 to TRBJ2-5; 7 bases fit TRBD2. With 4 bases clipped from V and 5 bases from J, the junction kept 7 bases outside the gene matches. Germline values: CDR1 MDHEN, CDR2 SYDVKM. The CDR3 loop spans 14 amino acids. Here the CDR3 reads CASSWGERGETQYF. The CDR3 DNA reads TGTGCCAGCAGTTGGGGTGAGCGGGGCGAGACCCAGTACTTC.

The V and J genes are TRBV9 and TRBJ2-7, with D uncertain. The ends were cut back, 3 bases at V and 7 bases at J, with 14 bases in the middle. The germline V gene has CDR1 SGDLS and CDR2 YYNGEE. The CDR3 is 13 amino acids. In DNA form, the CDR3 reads TGTGCCAGCAGCGGCGGAGATTCCCATGAGCAGTACTTC. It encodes CASSGGDSHEQYF. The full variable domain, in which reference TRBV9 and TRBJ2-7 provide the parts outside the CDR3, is DSGVTQTPKHLITATGQRVTLRCSPRSGDLSVYWYQQSLDQGLQFLIQYYNGEERAKGNILERFSAQQFPDLHSELNLSSLELGDSALYFCASSGGDSHEQYFGPGTRLTVT.